Listed below are T cell receptor beta chains from one sample, sequenced in a study of T cells expressing NK-cell markers. TCRdb re-called the 5' RACE reads; every CDR3 protein appears as one record, without DNA. The sample table includes under 600,000 distinct CDR3 sequences. The sample taken for sequencing was blood T cells: a sorted CD56 or NKG2C T cell subset, CD4+ or CD8+ T cells, or bulk PBMC T cells (not recorded which). All receptors derive from a woman between 50 and 59 years old in good health. The CDR3 runs from the conserved cysteine through the conserved F or W. The order of the fields is J gene, V gene, CDR3 protein.

TRBJ1-5 | TRBV6-5 | CASSPSTARNQPQHF
TRBJ1-6 | TRBV18 | CASSQGQGAVSPLHF
TRBJ1-6 | TRBV20-1 | CSARDFDNSPLHF
TRBJ1-1 | TRBV12-3/TRBV12-4 | CASSLEGLLNTEAFF
TRBJ2-3 | TRBV24-1 | CATSDPKTGAATDTQYF
TRBJ2-2 | TRBV27 | CASGPIVGLPGELFF
TRBJ1-1 | TRBV6-5 | CATRGGTSEAFF
TRBJ2-1 | TRBV2 | CASRVENEQFF
TRBJ2-5 | TRBV9 | CASSASGRRVETQYF
TRBJ2-1 | TRBV7-9 | CASSSRDWGVTEQFF
TRBJ1-4 | TRBV5-1 | CASSRSGNEKLFF
TRBJ2-1 | TRBV20-1 | CSARLLAGLQFF
TRBJ2-1 | TRBV6-1 | CASSGSGSYNEQFF
TRBJ2-7 | TRBV29-1 | CSVGSDAPYEQYF
TRBJ2-1 | TRBV5-1 | CASSFRDRGRHEQFF
TRBJ2-3 | TRBV7-7 | CASSQGGPGTQYF
TRBJ1-5 | TRBV12-3/TRBV12-4 | CASSNHLGSVSDQPQHF
TRBJ1-5 | TRBV20-1 | CSARDPTVLISNQPQHF
TRBJ2-3 | TRBV29-1 | CSGALGGRTDTQYF
TRBJ2-1 | TRBV4-2 | CASSQVGLAGGNNEQFF
TRBJ2-1 | TRBV12-3/TRBV12-4 | CASSLNPLFQREGLLTREQFF
TRBJ2-5 | TRBV20-1 | CSAISPIAGGRYQETQYF
TRBJ2-2 | TRBV7-8 | CASSLVGTGNTGELFF
TRBJ1-4 | TRBV28 | CASSSSNLGTNEKLFF
TRBJ1-5 | TRBV27 | CASSLRQDQPQHF
TRBJ2-5 | TRBV5-1 | CASSPDRTSGIRETQYF
TRBJ2-1 | TRBV11-2 | CASSAGLAGGIDEQFF
TRBJ2-3 | TRBV10-1 | CASSPGQVTFTDTQYF
TRBJ2-7 | TRBV5-1 | CASSLPVRDLGTYEQYF
TRBJ2-1 | TRBV5-6 | CASSSGGTSTAGFRFF
TRBJ1-2 | TRBV12-3/TRBV12-4 | CASSLAAIYGYTF